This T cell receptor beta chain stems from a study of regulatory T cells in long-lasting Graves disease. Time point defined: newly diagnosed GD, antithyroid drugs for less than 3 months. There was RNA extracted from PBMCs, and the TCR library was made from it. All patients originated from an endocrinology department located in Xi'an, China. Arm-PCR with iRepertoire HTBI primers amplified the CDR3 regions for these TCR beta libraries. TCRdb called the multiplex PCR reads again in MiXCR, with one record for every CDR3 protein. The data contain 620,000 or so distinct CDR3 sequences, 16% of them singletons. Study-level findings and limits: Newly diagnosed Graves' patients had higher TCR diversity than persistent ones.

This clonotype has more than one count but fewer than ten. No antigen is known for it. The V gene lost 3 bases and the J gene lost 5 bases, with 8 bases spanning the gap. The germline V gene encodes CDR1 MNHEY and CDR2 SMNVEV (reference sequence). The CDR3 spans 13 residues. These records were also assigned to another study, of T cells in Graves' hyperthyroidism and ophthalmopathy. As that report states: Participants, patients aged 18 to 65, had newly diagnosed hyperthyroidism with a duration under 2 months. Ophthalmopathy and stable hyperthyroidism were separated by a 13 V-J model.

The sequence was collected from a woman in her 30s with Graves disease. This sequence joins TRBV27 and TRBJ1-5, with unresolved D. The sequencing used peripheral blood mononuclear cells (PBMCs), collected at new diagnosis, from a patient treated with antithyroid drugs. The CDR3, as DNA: TGTGCCAGCAGTTTGGGAATTTATCAGCCCCAGCATTTT. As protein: CASSLGIYQPQHF.